The 32 T cell receptor beta chains below all came from one sample that was sequenced in a study of tumor and adjacent non-tumor tissue in lung cancer. RNA was extracted from bulk tissue without any cell sorting. TCRbeta libraries were built with three rounds of nested PCR, modified from ARM-PCR. TCRdb re-analysed the multiplex PCR reads in MiXCR, keeping a single row per CDR3 protein. The sample holds approximately 79,000 distinct CDR3 sequences; around 59% are singletons and the top ten take around 16%. Sequencing used lung tumor tissue. The receptors derive from a man in his 70s with non-small cell lung cancer.

This clonotype was observed a few times. A clone one base away is much larger, so this may be a read error. The J gene is TRBJ2-5, the V gene TRBV12-3 or TRBV12-4; unclear D gene. Trimming removed 5 bases at V and 5 bases at J, with 15 bases between. The CDR3 spans 14 residues. The CDR3 nucleotides read TGTGCCAGCAGTACGATGGACCACTCTGAGACCCAGTACTTC. This sequence encodes CASSTMDHSETQYF.

This clonotype was observed many times. The chain joins TRBV10-2 to TRBJ2-2, with a tentative D call TRBD1 (6 bases). This CDR3 region has 15 residues. Germline lookup yields CDR1 WSHSY and CDR2 SAAADI. The V end was cut by 4 bases, the J end by 2 bases, with 11 bases between. CDR3 sequence reads: CASSVQGSNTGELFF. The CDR3 DNA is TGCGCCAGCAGTGTCCAGGGGAGCAACACCGGGGAGCTGTTTTTT.

This clonotype was counted a few times. The chain employs TRBV6-5 and TRBJ1-3; the D is unclear. The CDR3 extends over 12 amino acids. Trimming cost V 6 bases and J 7 bases, with 10 bases left between them. The V gene's germline CDR1 is MNHEY and CDR2 SVGAGI. CDR3 sequence (DNA): TGTGCCAGCAGCAGCGGGCCGAACACCATATATTTT. Translation gives CASSSGPNTIYF.

A word on this clonotype: A read error may explain this, as a much larger clone is one base away. The chain joins TRBV14 to TRBJ2-7; unclear D gene. Germline V gene lookup returns CDR1 SGHDN and CDR2 FVKESK. V lost 1 base and J 6 bases, leaving 10 bases between the germline ends. This CDR3 is 13 amino acids long. In DNA, the CDR3 is TGTGCCAGCAGCCAAGGAGGTCGTATCGAGCAGTACTTC. This translates into CASSQGGRIEQYF.

This clonotype was seen repeatedly, ten times or more. The CDR3: CASRDRGLGYGYTF. CDR3 DNA sequence: TGTGCCAGCAGGGACAGGGGGCTTGGCTATGGCTACACCTTC. This chain joins TRBV6-5 and TRBJ1-2, with TRBD1 identical over 11 bases. V gave up 6 bases and J gave up 4 bases; unmatched junction bases: 4. The germline CDR1 and CDR2 sequences are MNHEY and SVGAGI. This CDR3 region has 14 residues.

About this clonotype itself: This may come from a read error, since a much larger clone is one base off. The chain recombines TRBV24-1 with TRBJ2-1; no reliable D call. The CDR3 contains 17 residues. Trimming shortened V by 6 bases and J by 1 base, and 18 bases separated the two germline ends. Germline CDR1 KGHDR, CDR2 SFDVKD. The CDR3 DNA follows: TGTGCCACCAGTAATGTCCTGGGGTCTAGTTCCTACAATGAGCAGTTCTTC. Its protein product is CATSNVLGSSSYNEQFF.

On this clonotype: This may be a read error: a much more frequent sequence differs by one nucleotide. The CDR3 nucleotides read TGTGCCAGCAGCTTGAGTCTTGAACCACAGCTTAACTATGGCTACACCTTC. Amino acids: CASSLSLEPQLNYGYTF. The chain uses TRBV5-6 and TRBJ1-2; D unresolved. The CDR3 extends over 17 amino acids. Germline V gene sequence: CDR1 SGHDT, CDR2 YYEEEE. V shed 1 base and J shed 1 base, with 17 bases lying between them.

This clonotype was found many times. The chain couples TRBV6-1 to TRBJ2-3; no firm D call. The CDR3 is made up of 16 amino acids. Germline CDR1 reads MNHNS; CDR2 reads SASEGT. V gave up 2 bases and J gave up 0 bases, with 12 bases separating them. The CDR3 sequence: CASSEPPEASTDTQYF. The CDR3 nucleotides are TGTGCCAGCAGTGAACCACCAGAGGCTAGCACAGATACGCAGTATTTT.

V is TRBV6-1 and J is TRBJ1-6; no clear D gene. Trimming cost V 7 bases and J 8 bases, with 12 bases left between them. CDR3 length equals 13 residues. Looked up from germline, CDR1 is MNHNS and CDR2 is SASEGT. The CDR3 DNA follows: TGTGCCAGCAATCTCATGGGTGATTCACCCCTCCACTTT. This translates into CASNLMGDSPLHF.

As to this clonotype: A much larger clone sits a single nucleotide away, making a read error possible. V gene TRBV6-1 combines with J gene TRBJ1-1; D is possibly TRBD1 (6 bases). V was trimmed by 3 bases and J by 10 bases, leaving 9 bases between them. There are 11 residues in the CDR3. CDR1 is MNHNS, CDR2 SASEGT, per germline. The CDR3 nucleotides are TGTGCCAGCAGTGAGGGGGCGGGAGCTTTCTTT. This codes for CASSEGAGAFF.

The sample holds one count of this clonotype. A much larger clone differs by one base, so this may be a read error. This chain links TRBV20-1 with TRBJ2-4; unclear D gene. V lost 2 bases and J 4 bases, leaving 12 bases between the germline ends. Germline V gene lookup returns CDR1 DFQATT and CDR2 SNEGSKA (reference sequence). The CDR3 has 14 residues. The CDR3 nucleotides are TGCAGTGCTAGACATCCGGTACAGAAAAACATTCAGTACTTC. It encodes CSARHPVQKNIQYF.

Points on this clonotype: Sequence at one end of the junction differs from germline and may be a read error. The chain is built from TRBV11-2 and TRBJ2-5; D might be TRBD1 (5 bases). The CDR3 loop spans 14 amino acids. CDR1 and CDR2 (germline): SGHAT, FQNNGV. The CDR3 loop reads CTSSPKQAKGTQYF. CDR3 sequence (DNA): TGTACCAGCAGCCCTAAACAGGCGAAAGGGACCCAGTACTTC.

Concerning this clonotype itself: This CDR3 is missing its conserved last phenylalanine or tryptophan, likely due to a read error. This sequence joins TRBV28 and TRBJ2-1, with D possibly matching TRBD1 (5 bases). The germline CDR1 and CDR2 sequences are MDHEN and SYDVKM. The CDR3 consists of 15 residues. For the CDR3, the DNA is TGTGCCGGCAGTCCTCGGACATCTTTCTACAATGAGCAGTTCCTC. This sequence encodes CAGSPRTSFYNEQFL.

The chain carries TRBV28 and TRBJ2-7; 7 positions agree with TRBD2. Germline trimming cut 3 bases from V and 2 bases from J; bases unmatched to any gene: 10. The V gene's germline CDR1 is MDHEN and CDR2 SYDVKM. The CDR3 has 16 amino acids. The CDR3 here is CASSLLPPGGPYEQYF. The CDR3, as DNA: TGTGCCAGCAGTTTGCTCCCGCCGGGAGGCCCCTACGAGCAGTACTTC.

On this clonotype: One end of the junction varies from germline; a read error may be responsible. This sequence joins TRBV11-3 and TRBJ2-1, with 9 bases aligning to TRBD1. The germline CDR1 and CDR2 sequences are SGHNT and YENEEA. The CDR3 is made up of 14 amino acids. CDR3 coding DNA: TGTGCCAGCAGCGACCGGGACAGGGTTAATGGGCAGTTCTTC. Translated, it gives CASSDRDRVNGQFF.

A note on this clonotype: Compared with germline, one end of the junction differs, possibly owing to a read error. This chain uses TRBV29-1 with TRBJ2-7, with 9 nucleotides matching TRBD2. CDR1 and CDR2 (germline): SQVTM, ANQGSEA. The CDR3 has 15 residues. CDR3 nucleotide sequence: TGCAGCGTTAGAGGGGTCCCGGGGACTAGCTATGAGCACTACTTC. It specifies CSVRGVPGTSYEHYF.

Regarding this clonotype: One end of the junction fails to match germline, which may point to a read error. V gene TRBV20-1 combines with J gene TRBJ2-2; possibly TRBD2 for D (7 bases). Germline-derived CDR1 and CDR2 are DFQATT and SNEGSKA (reference sequence). This CDR3 is built from 13 residues. CDR3 residues: CSARAGDTGGLFF. The CDR3 coding sequence is TGCAGTGCTAGGGCGGGGGACACCGGGGGGCTGTTTTTT.

Turning to this clonotype: A much bigger clone sits one base away, suggesting this may be a read error. This chain uses TRBV7-9 with TRBJ1-4, with 10 positions matching TRBD1. V gave up 5 bases and J gave up 5 bases; unmatched junction bases: 2. Germline V gene sequence: CDR1 SEHNR, CDR2 FQNEAQ (reference sequence). This CDR3 region has 14 residues. The CDR3 loop is CASSVGQGNEKLFF. CDR3 DNA sequence: TGTGCCAGCAGCGTGGGACAGGGGAATGAAAAACTGTTTTTT.

This clonotype came up many times. The chain combines TRBV12-3 or TRBV12-4 with TRBJ1-2; 9 nucleotides align to TRBD1. This CDR3 contains 15 residues. Unmatched junction bases numbered 2, after V lost 3 bases and J lost 0 bases. In nucleotides, the CDR3 is TGTGCCAGCAGTTTGGGACAGGGAACTAACTATGGCTACACCTTC. Protein sequence: CASSLGQGTNYGYTF.

For this clonotype: One end of the junction does not line up with germline, which may come from a read error. V gene TRBV5-1 combines with J gene TRBJ1-6; D gene unclear. The CDR3 length is 18 residues. Germline CDR1 is SGHRS and CDR2 is YFSETQ. CDR3 loop: CASSTAGTASSYSSPLHF. The CDR3 nucleotides read TGCGCCAGCAGCACAGCCGGTACCGCGAGCTCCTATAGTTCACCCCTCCACTTT.

The chain is built from TRBV2 and TRBJ2-7; D is undetermined. Between the trimmed V and J ends, which lost 5 bases and 5 bases, there was a span of 7 bases. CDR1 SNHLY and CDR2 FYNNEI come from the germline V gene. The CDR3 has 11 amino acids. CDR3 coding DNA: TGTGCCAGCAGTTTAGTGAACGAGCAGTACTTC. Translated, it gives CASSLVNEQYF. Complete variable domain (other parts from reference TRBV2 and TRBJ2-7): EPEVTQTPSHQVTQMGQEVILRCVPISNHLYFYWYRQILGQKVEFLVSFYNNEISEKSEIFDDQFSVERPDGSNFTLKIRSTKLEDSAMYFCASSLVNEQYFGPGTRLTVT.

As for this clonotype: One base away lies a much larger clone, so this may be a sequencing read error. This chain joins TRBV28 and TRBJ2-1; D possibly corresponds to TRBD1 (5 bases). The CDR3 runs to 13 residues. Germline V gene lookup returns CDR1 MDHEN and CDR2 SYDVKM. Here the CDR3 reads CAGRLRQYNEQFF. The CDR3 DNA reads TGTGCCGGCAGGTTACGACAGTACAATGAGCAGTTCTTC.

The chain carries TRBV14 and TRBJ2-1; 7 bases fit TRBD2. The junction had 9 bases not matched to a gene; V was cut back by 7 bases and J by 0 bases. Germline lookup yields CDR1 SGHDN and CDR2 FVKESK. The length of the CDR3 is 16 residues. The CDR3 nucleotides read TGTGCCAGCACCAGGCAGCGGGGAAGCTCCTACAATGAGCAGTTCTTC. This gives the protein CASTRQRGSSYNEQFF.

This chain joins TRBV29-1 and TRBJ1-5; the D is unclear. V shed 3 bases and J shed 6 bases, with 15 bases lying between them. The germline gives CDR1 SQVTM, CDR2 ANQGSEA. CDR3 length equals 14 residues. CDR3 amino acids: CSVDAGSGIQPQHF. CDR3 in DNA: TGCAGCGTTGATGCGGGGTCGGGCATTCAGCCCCAGCATTTT.

This clonotype was counted at least ten times. CDR3 loop: CASSTWVSRTDTQYF. The CDR3, as DNA: TGTGCCAGCAGCACGTGGGTCAGTCGCACAGATACGCAGTATTTT. The chain uses TRBV5-6 and TRBJ2-3; no clear D. The CDR3 extends over 15 amino acids. The germline V gene encodes CDR1 SGHDT and CDR2 YYEEEE. The V and J ends lost 4 bases and 1 base respectively, with 13 bases between them.

In regard to this clonotype: The junction differs from germline at one of its ends, possibly a read error. V is TRBV6-1 and J is TRBJ1-2; the match to TRBD1 covers 11 bases. This CDR3 has 17 residues. Looked up from germline, CDR1 is MNHNS and CDR2 is SASEGT. CDR3 coding DNA: TGTGCCAGCAACAAATCCCTCGACGGACAGGGGGCAGGTGGCCACACCTTC. The encoded protein is CASNKSLDGQGAGGHTF.

With respect to this clonotype: It may be a read error: a sequence one base away is much more abundant. The rearrangement links TRBV5-1 to TRBJ1-1, with D hard to call. V was shortened by 5 bases and J by 1 base, with 12 bases between the two germline ends. The CDR3 consists of 14 residues. Germline V gives CDR1 SGHRS, CDR2 YFSETQ. The CDR3 region has the DNA TGCGCCAGCAGGACCGGGATGACGAACACTGAAGCTTTCTTT. Encoded protein: CASRTGMTNTEAFF. The entire variable domain, with the rest obtained from reference TRBV5-1 and TRBJ1-1, is as follows: KAGVTQTPRYLIKTRGQQVTLSCSPISGHRSVSWYQQTPGQGLQFLFEYFSETQRNKGNFPGRFSGRQFSNSRSEMNVSTLELGDSALYLCASRTGMTNTEAFFGQGTRLTVV.

This clonotype appeared many times. The rearrangement joins TRBV6-1 to TRBJ2-3, with 7 bases identical to TRBD2. Germline-derived CDR1 and CDR2 are MNHNS and SASEGT. This CDR3 comprises 14 residues. Trimming took 6 bases from V and 6 from J; bases not matched to a gene: 9. CDR3 region: CASSRGLVYDTQYF. CDR3 sequence (DNA): TGTGCCAGCAGCCGAGGACTAGTATACGATACGCAGTATTTT.

The sample holds one count of this clonotype. The junction shows a germline mismatch at one end, possibly a read error. The CDR3 is CARSLMNTGELFF. The DNA of the CDR3 is TGTGCCAGGAGCTTAATGAACACCGGGGAGCTGTTTTTT. This rearrangement joins TRBV11-2 to TRBJ2-2; no firm D call. The CDR3 extends over 13 amino acids. Per germline, CDR1 SGHAT and CDR2 FQNNGV.

As regards this clonotype: Since a much larger clone is just one base distant, this may be a read error. The chain carries TRBV5-5 and TRBJ2-5, with 11 bases identical to TRBD2. The CDR3 is made up of 15 amino acids. The germline V gene encodes CDR1 SGHKS and CDR2 YYEKEE (reference sequence). The CDR3 reads CARSWIAGGGETQYF. The DNA of the CDR3 is TGTGCCAGGAGCTGGATAGCGGGGGGGGGAGAGACCCAGTACTTC. The variable domain in full, with the rest retrieved from reference TRBV5-5 and TRBJ2-5, is DAGVTQSPTHLIKTRGQQVTLRCSPISGHKSVSWYQQVLGQGPQFIFQYYEKEERGRGNFPDRFSARQFPNYSSELNVNALLLGDSALYLCARSWIAGGGETQYFGPGTRLLVL.

This clonotype has at least ten counts. The chain has TRBV6-6 and TRBJ2-7, with D possibly TRBD2 on 6 matching bases. Trimming removed 8 bases from V and 5 bases from J, with 10 bases in between. Per germline, CDR1 MNHNY and CDR2 SVGAGI (reference sequence). The CDR3 has 11 amino acids. CDR3 in amino acids: CASQGGNEQYF. The CDR3 DNA sequence: TGTGCCAGCCAAGGCGGGAACGAGCAGTACTTC.

This clonotype was observed once. This rearrangement joins TRBV11-2 to TRBJ2-2, with D perhaps given as TRBD1 or TRBD2 (5 bases each). This CDR3 contains 14 residues. Germline V gives CDR1 SGHAT, CDR2 FQNNGV. V was cut by 7 bases and J by 7 bases, with 16 bases left in between. The CDR3 loop reads CASNTSGPRGELFF. The CDR3 coding sequence is TGTGCCAGCAACACATCGGGACCACGCGGGGAGCTGTTTTTT. Combining the CDR3 with reference TRBV11-2 and TRBJ2-2 gives the whole variable domain EAGVAQSPRYKIIEKRQSVAFWCNPISGHATLYWYQQILGQGPKLLIQFQNNGVVDDSQLPKDRFSAERLKGVDSTLKIQPAKLEDSAVYLCASNTSGPRGELFFGEGSRLTVL.